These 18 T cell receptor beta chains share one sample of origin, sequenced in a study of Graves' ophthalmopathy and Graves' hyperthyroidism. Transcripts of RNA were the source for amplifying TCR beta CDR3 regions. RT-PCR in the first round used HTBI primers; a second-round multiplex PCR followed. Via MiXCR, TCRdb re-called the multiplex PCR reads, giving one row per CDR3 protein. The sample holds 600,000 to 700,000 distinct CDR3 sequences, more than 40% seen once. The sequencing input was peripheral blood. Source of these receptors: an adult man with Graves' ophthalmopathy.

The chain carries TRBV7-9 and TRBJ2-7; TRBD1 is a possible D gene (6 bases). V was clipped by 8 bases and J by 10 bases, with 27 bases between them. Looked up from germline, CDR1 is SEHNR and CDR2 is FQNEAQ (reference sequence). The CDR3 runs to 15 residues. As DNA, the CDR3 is TGTGCCAGCTCACGAGTCACCGGGACACCTTTTTCCCAGTACTTC. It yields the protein CASSRVTGTPFSQYF.

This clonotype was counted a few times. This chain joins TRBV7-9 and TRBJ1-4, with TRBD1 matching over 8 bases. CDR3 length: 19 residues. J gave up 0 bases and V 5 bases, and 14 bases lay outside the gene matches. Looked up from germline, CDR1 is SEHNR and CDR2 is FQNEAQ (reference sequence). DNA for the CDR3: TGTGCCAGCAGCATTTCCGCGGGGACAGGCGATACAACTAATGAAAAACTGTTTTTT. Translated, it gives CASSISAGTGDTTNEKLFF.

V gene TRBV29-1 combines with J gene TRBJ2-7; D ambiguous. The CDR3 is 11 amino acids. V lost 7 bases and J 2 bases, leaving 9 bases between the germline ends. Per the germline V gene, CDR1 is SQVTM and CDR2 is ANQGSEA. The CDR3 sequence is CSAELPYEQYF. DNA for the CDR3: TGCAGCGCCGAACTGCCCTACGAGCAGTACTTC.

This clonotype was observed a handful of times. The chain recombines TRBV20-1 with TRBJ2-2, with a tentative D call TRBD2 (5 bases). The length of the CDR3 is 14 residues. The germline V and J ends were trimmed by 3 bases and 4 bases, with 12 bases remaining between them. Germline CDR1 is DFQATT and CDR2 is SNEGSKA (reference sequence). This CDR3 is CSARSGSSTGELFF. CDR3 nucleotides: TGCAGTGCTAGGAGCGGATCGAGCACCGGGGAGCTGTTTTTT.

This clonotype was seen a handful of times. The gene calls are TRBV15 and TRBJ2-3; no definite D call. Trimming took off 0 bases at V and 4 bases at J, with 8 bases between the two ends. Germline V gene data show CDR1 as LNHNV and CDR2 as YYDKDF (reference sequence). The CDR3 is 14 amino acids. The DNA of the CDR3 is TGTGCCACCAGCAGAGATGTGCGGCCAGATACGCAGTATTTT. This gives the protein CATSRDVRPDTQYF.

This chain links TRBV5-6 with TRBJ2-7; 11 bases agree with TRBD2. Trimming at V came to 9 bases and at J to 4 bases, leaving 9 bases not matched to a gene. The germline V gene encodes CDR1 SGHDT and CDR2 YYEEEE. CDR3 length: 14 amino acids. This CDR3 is CANRLAGGPYEQYF. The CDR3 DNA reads TGTGCCAACAGGTTAGCGGGAGGGCCTTACGAGCAGTACTTC.

CDR3 sequence (DNA): TGTGCCATCAACCCGACAGGGCTTAACACCATATATTTT. Translating gives CAINPTGLNTIYF. The V and J genes are TRBV10-3 and TRBJ1-3; 7 positions agree with TRBD1. V gave up 7 bases and J gave up 7 bases; unmatched junction bases: 7. The CDR3 extends over 13 amino acids. Germline-derived CDR1 and CDR2 are ENHRY and SYGVKD.

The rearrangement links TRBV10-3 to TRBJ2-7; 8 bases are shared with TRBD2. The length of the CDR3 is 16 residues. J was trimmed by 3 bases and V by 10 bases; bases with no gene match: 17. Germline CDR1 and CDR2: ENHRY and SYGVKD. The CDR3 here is CASFPARSGGLYEQYF. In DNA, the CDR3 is TGTGCCAGCTTTCCAGCCCGGTCGGGAGGGCTCTACGAGCAGTACTTC.

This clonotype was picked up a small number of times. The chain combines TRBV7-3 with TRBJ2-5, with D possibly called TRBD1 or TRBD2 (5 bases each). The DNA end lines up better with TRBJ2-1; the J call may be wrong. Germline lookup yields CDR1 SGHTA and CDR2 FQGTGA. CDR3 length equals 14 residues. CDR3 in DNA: TGTGCCAGCAGCCCCGGGACCGGCGACAATGAGCAGTTCTTC. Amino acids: CASSPGTGDNEQFF.

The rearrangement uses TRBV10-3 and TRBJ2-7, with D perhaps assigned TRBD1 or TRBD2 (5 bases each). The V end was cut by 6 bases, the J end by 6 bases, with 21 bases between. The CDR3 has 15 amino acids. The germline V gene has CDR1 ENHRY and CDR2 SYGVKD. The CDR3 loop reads CAISFYDRDLLEQYF. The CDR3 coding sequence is TGTGCCATCAGCTTTTATGACCGGGACCTCCTCGAGCAGTACTTC.

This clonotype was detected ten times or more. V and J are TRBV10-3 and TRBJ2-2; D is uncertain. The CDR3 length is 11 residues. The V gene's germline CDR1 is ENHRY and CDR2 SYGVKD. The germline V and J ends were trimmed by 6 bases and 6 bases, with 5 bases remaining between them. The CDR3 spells CAISIAGELFF. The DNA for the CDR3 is TGTGCCATCAGCATCGCCGGGGAGCTGTTTTTT.

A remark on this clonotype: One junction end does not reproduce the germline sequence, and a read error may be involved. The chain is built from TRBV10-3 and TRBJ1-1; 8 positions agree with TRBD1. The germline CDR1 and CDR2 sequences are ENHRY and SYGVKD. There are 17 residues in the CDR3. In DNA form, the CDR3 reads TGTGCCAGCAGTTACGTCGGGACAGGAACATTTAACACTGAAGCTTTCTTT. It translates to CASSYVGTGTFNTEAFF.

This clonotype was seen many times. The CDR3 coding sequence is TGTGCCAGCAGCGACGCAGTCTCTGGGGCCAACGTCCTGACTTTC. Its protein product is CASSDAVSGANVLTF. The V gene is TRBV7-9, the J gene TRBJ2-6; D remains unclear. This CDR3 is built from 15 residues. V was pared by 5 bases and J by 0 bases, with 8 bases between. The germline V gene encodes CDR1 SEHNR and CDR2 FQNEAQ (reference sequence).

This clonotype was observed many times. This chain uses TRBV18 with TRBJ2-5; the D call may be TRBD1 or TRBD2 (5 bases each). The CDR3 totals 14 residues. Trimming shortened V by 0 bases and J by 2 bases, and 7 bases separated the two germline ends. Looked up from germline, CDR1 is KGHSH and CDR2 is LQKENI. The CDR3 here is CASSPPGPQETQYF. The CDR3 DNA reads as TGTGCCAGCTCACCACCGGGACCGCAAGAGACCCAGTACTTC.

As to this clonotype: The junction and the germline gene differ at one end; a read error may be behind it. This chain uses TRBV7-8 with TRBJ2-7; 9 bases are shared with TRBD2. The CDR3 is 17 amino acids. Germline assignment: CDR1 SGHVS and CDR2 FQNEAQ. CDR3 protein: CASSPFSGGQPSYEQYF. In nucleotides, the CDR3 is TGCGCCAGCAGCCCCTTTAGCGGGGGTCAGCCTTCCTACGAGCAGTACTTC.

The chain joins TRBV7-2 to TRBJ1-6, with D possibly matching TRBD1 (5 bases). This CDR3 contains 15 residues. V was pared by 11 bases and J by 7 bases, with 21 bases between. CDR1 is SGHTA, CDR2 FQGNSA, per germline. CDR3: CAWNPPGLANSPLHF. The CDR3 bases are TGTGCCTGGAATCCCCCGGGACTGGCAAATTCACCCCTCCACTTT. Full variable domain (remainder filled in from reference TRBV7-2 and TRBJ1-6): GAGVSQSPSNKVTEKGKDVELRCDPISGHTALYWYRQSLGQGLEFLIYFQGNSAPDKSGLPSDRFSAERTGGSVSTLTIQRTQQEDSAVYLCAWNPPGLANSPLHFGNGTRLTVT.

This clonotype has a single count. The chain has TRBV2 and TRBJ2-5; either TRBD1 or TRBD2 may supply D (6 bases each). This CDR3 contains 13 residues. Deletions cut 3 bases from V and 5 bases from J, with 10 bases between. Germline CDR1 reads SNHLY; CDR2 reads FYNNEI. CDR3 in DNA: TGTGCCAGCAGTGATCGGGGGCCGGAGACCCAGTACTTC. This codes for CASSDRGPETQYF.

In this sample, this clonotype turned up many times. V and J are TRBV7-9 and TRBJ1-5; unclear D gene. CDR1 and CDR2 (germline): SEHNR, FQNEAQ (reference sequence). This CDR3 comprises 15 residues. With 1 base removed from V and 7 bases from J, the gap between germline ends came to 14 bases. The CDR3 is CASSLDTETGQPQHF. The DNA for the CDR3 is TGTGCCAGCAGCTTAGACACAGAGACGGGGCAGCCCCAGCATTTT.